Listed below are T cell receptor beta chains from one sample, sequenced in a study of CXCR3-negative and CXCR3-positive naive CD8 T cells. Using the 5' RACE reads, TCRdb records one entry per CDR3 protein without DNA. The sample table includes roughly 140,000 distinct CDR3 sequences. The sequenced sample was naive CXCR3+ CD8+ T cells from blood. These receptors were taken from a human donor in good health. Some clones in this sample may be carry-over from other donors' samples. Both conserved end residues are part of each CDR3.

TRBJ1-1 | TRBV7-8 | CASSLARDRGDTEAFF
TRBJ2-7 | TRBV4-1 | CASSQDIMQGSYEQYF
TRBJ2-3 | TRBV29-1 | CSVEDPRSFTDTQYF
TRBJ1-1 | TRBV20-1 | CSASSGTGAIRGTEAFF
TRBJ2-7 | TRBV7-9 | CASSYGLAGAYEQYF
TRBJ2-7 | TRBV12-3/TRBV12-4 | CASSPTSGRNEQYF
TRBJ1-2 | TRBV5-5 | CASSFTGGGNYGYTF
TRBJ2-3 | TRBV7-6 | CASSPGRGQGTQYF
TRBJ2-5 | TRBV4-3 | CASSQDLGTQYF
TRBJ2-7 | TRBV18 | CASSPGASYEQYF
TRBJ2-5 | TRBV5-1 | CASSLSSRETQYF
TRBJ2-2 | TRBV9 | CASSVDGGGTGELFF
TRBJ1-4 | TRBV29-1 | CSVRKSATNEKLFF
TRBJ2-1 | TRBV7-8 | CASSLPPYPGTSGGNEQFF
TRBJ2-1 | TRBV7-2 | CASSSPPGVEQFF